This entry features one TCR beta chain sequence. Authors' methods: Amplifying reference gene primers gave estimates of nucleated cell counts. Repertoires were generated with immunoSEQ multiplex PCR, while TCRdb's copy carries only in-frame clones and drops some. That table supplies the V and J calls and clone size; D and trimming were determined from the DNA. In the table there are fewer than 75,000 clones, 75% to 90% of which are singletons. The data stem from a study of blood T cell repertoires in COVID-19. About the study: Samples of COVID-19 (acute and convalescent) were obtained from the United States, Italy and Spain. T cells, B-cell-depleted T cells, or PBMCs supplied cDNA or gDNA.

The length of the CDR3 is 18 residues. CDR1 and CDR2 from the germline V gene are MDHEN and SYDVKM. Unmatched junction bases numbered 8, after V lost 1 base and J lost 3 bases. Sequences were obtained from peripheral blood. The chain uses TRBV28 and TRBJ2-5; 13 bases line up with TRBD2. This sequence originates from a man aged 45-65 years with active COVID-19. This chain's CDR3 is CASSLFSLGTSGKETQYF. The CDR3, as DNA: TGTGCCAGCAGTTTATTCTCCCTCGGGACTAGCGGGAAAGAGACCCAGTACTTC. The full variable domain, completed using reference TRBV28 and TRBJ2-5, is DVKVTQSSRYLVKRTGEKVFLECVQDMDHENMFWYRQDPGLGLRLIYFSYDVKMKEKGDIPEGYSVSREKKERFSLILESASTNQTSMYLCASSLFSLGTSGKETQYFGPGTRLLVL.